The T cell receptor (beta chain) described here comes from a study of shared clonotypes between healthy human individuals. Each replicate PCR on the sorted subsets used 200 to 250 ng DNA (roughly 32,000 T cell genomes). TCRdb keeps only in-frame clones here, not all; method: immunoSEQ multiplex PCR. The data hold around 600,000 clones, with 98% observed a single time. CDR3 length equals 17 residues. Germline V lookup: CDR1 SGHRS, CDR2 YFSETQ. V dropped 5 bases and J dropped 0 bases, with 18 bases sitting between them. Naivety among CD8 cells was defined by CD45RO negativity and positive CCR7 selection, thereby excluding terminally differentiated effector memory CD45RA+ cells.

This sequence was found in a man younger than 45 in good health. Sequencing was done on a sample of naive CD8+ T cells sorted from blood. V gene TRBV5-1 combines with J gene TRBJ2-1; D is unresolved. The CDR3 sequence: CASSQRLAESSYNEQFF. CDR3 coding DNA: TGCGCCAGCAGTCAGAGGCTGGCGGAGAGCTCCTACAATGAGCAGTTCTTC.